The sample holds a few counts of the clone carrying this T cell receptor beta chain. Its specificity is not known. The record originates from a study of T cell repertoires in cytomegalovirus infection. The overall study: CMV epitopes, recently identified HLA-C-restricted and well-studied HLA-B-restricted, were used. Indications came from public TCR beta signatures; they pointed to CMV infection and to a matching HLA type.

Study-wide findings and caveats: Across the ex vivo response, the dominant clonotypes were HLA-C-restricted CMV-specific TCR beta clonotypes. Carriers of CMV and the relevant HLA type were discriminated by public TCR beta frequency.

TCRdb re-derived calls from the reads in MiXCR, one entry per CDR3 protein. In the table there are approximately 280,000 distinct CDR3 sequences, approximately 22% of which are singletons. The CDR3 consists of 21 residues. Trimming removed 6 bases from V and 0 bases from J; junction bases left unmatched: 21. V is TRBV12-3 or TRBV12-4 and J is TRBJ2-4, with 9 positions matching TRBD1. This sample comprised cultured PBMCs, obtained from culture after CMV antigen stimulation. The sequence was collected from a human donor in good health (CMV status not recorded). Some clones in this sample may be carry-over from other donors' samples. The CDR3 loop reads CASSGYRGPGSKLLAKNIQYF. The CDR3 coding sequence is TGTGCCAGCAGCGGATACAGGGGGCCAGGCAGCAAACTTTTAGCCAAAAACATTCAGTACTTC.